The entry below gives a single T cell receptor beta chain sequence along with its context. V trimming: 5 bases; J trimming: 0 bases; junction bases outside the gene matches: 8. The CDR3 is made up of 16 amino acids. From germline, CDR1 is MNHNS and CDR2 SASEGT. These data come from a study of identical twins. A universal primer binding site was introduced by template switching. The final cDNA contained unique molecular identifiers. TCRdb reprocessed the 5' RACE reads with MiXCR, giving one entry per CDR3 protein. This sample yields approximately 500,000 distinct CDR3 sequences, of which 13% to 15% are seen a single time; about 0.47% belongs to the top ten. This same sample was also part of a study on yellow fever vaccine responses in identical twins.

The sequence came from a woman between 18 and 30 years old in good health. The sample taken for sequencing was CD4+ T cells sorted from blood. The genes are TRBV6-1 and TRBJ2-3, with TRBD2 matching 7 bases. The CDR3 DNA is TGTGCCAGCAGTAAATGGGGGGGGAGAAGCACAGATACGCAGTATTTT. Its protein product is CASSKWGGRSTDTQYF.